This T cell receptor (beta chain) was identified during a study of cytomegalovirus exposure and HLA in healthy donors. V was pared by 3 bases and J by 0 bases, with 7 bases of the junction left unmatched. CDR1 SGHTA and CDR2 FQGNSA come from the germline V gene. The CDR3 loop spans 18 amino acids. Clones were read by immunoSEQ multiplex PCR, and TCRdb kept only the in-frame ones, dropping some. This sample has about 150,000 clones, with around nine tenths found just once. This clonotype was sampled from a woman aged 18-29 years in good health and CMV-seropositive. Sequenced: PBMCs. This chain connects TRBV7-2 to TRBJ2-4; TRBD1 matches 11 bases. CDR3 loop: CASSFRDRGDLAKNIQYF. The CDR3, as DNA: TGTGCCAGCAGCTTCCGGGACAGGGGGGACCTAGCCAAAAACATTCAGTACTTC.